Shown below are 5 T cell receptor beta chains from a single sample sequenced in a study of blood T cell repertoires in COVID-19. Only in-frame clones appear in the TCRdb table, and some are missing; sequencing was by immunoSEQ multiplex PCR. The table has approximately 170,000 clones, approximately 85% seen once. What was sequenced was peripheral blood. All receptors come from a man at least 80 years old with COVID-19, enrolled during active disease.

This clone was detected only once. The genes are TRBV28 and TRBJ1-4; no reliable D call. V lost 4 bases and J 6 bases, leaving 6 bases between the germline ends. CDR1 MDHEN and CDR2 SYDVKM come from the germline V gene. The CDR3 runs to 12 residues. The CDR3 loop is CASSSGDEKLFF. In DNA form, the CDR3 reads TGTGCCAGCAGTTCCGGGGATGAAAAACTGTTTTTT.

This sequence joins TRBV6-2 or TRBV6-3 and TRBJ2-5; D unresolved. The CDR3 has 15 amino acids. V was pared by 6 bases and J by 4 bases, with 18 bases between. Germline CDR1 and CDR2: MNHEY and SVGEGT. CDR3 in DNA: TGTGCCAGCAGCCGATTTGCCGGTTCGATAGAGACCCAGTACTTC. It specifies CASSRFAGSIETQYF.

The J gene is TRBJ2-5, the V gene TRBV5-4, with D possibly being TRBD2 (5 bases). Germline CDR1 is SGHNT and CDR2 is YYREEE (reference sequence). V lost 4 bases to trimming and J lost 3 bases, with 16 bases between them. The CDR3 consists of 15 residues. The CDR3 here is CASSPELGAKETQYF. In DNA form, the CDR3 reads TGTGCCAGCAGCCCCGAACTGGGAGCCAAAGAGACCCAGTACTTC.

The chain couples TRBV2 to TRBJ2-5, with D hard to call. The CDR3 has 14 residues. Germline values: CDR1 SNHLY, CDR2 FYNNEI. The V end lost 0 bases, the J end lost 5 bases, and 10 bases lay between the germline ends. The CDR3 coding sequence is TGTGCCAGCAGTGAAGCGCTTCTCCAGGAGACCCAGTACTTC. It yields the protein CASSEALLQETQYF.

The V and J genes are TRBV7-8 and TRBJ1-3; 7 nucleotides match TRBD1. The ends lost 5 bases at V and 0 bases at J; junction bases unmatched: 4. The CDR3 runs to 15 residues. Germline V gene lookup returns CDR1 SGHVS and CDR2 FQNEAQ. As DNA, the CDR3 is TGTGCCAGCAGCCGGGGACAGATCTCTGGAAACACCATATATTTT. Protein: CASSRGQISGNTIYF.